The present T cell receptor beta chain was sequenced within a study of control samples from healthy donors and cancer patients. There are 15 residues in the CDR3. Trimming removed 4 bases at V and 0 bases at J, with 9 bases between. CDR1 LNHDA and CDR2 SQIVND come from the germline V gene (reference sequence). TCRdb keeps only in-frame clones here, not all; method: immunoSEQ multiplex PCR. Counted here are 70,000 to 75,000 clones, approximately 94% occurring once; the ten biggest clones make up more than 2.5%. Specimen: blood. V and J are TRBV19 and TRBJ1-4; no clear D. The source is a woman aged 25 to 39 in good health. CDR3 amino acids: CASSRSGTTNEKLFF. The CDR3 nucleotides read TGTGCCAGTAGTAGATCCGGGACAACTAATGAAAAACTGTTTTTT.